This T cell receptor (beta chain) was captured by sequencing in a study of neurological immune-mediated disorders (dated by TCRdb to between 2018 and 2020). Study-wide context: Among the roughly 34 multiple sclerosis patients, relapsing-remitting MS accounted for around 30 and secondary progressive MS accounted for 3. The study compared peripheral blood TCR-beta repertoires of HTLV-I-associated myelopathy (HAM/TSP) patients, multiple sclerosis patients and healthy controls using UMI-based sequencing. Alongside PBMC samples, the set of some 98 TCR-beta libraries contained longitudinal samples, technical triplicates, and paired CD4+ and CD8+ T-cell subsets that had been sorted. Of the approximately 65 subjects in the cohort, approximately 15 were HAM/TSP patients, roughly 35 were multiple sclerosis patients, and about 20 were healthy controls. Study-wide conclusions, independent of this receptor: In phylogenetic analysis, the repertoires of 18 of 34 MS patients grouped into a cluster of related CDR3 sequences, which suggests a possible signature at the repertoire level. The highest TCR clonal expansion was observed in HAM/TSP patients, whereas the lowest was observed in MS patients, even when compared with healthy controls. No clinical or MRI features were associated with the MS cluster, and the authors said that larger cohorts are needed. No identical CDR3 amino acid sequences were found to be shared among expanded clones across subjects, suggesting that TCR-beta repertoires were private in all groups.

For the unsorted PBMC libraries, 2 million PBMCs were stored in RNAlater at -80 degrees C until RNA extraction and were used to generate the libraries. The multiple sclerosis patients were enrolled in a US clinical protocol that evaluated disease progression with magnetic resonance imaging. Peripheral blood was subjected to Ficoll-Hypaque density gradient centrifugation to isolate PBMCs, which were then cryopreserved in liquid nitrogen. cDNA synthesis used template-switch 5'RACE with a primer carrying a 10-nucleotide random unique molecular identifier tagging each TCR transcript. Over 180 million TCR-beta sequences, covering 15-18 subjects, were produced in each sequencing run. The RNeasy kit was used for extraction of total RNA. Using the KAPA Real-time Library Amplification kit, TCR-beta VDJ regions were amplified with primers for the TCR constant region and the 5'RACE anchor. Sample indexes and Illumina adaptors were added in a first PCR, and a second PCR then increased library yield. The roughly 650 bp TCR product was size-selected on a 2% E-gel SizeSelection system after Ampure bead purification. Library quality was checked on a Bioanalyzer, concentration was measured with Qubit, and libraries were quantified with the Kapa Library Quantification kit before pooling. An Illumina HiSeq 2500 sequenced the libraries paired-end 2 x 150 bp. To increase sequence diversity, roughly 24-31% phiX was spiked into each library pool. As for how the authors treated the data: Quality-filtered reads were processed with the UMI-based MiGEC pipeline, which removed over 75% of raw TCR sequences during error correction. IMGT germline references were used for alignment of VDJ genes, and clonotypes were defined by a unique CDR3 amino acid sequence together with V-J genes. Clonal expansion, Shannon diversity and CDR3 relatedness were evaluated with VDJtools (CalcPairwiseDistances, ClusterSamples), while phylogenetic trees were built in CLCbio workbench. Expanded clones were defined as having at least 8 unique UMIs, based on coefficient-of-variation modelling across technical triplicates. TCRdb trimmed the raw reads at Q25, called clones with MiXCR and kept productive beta chains. One record per CDR3 amino acid sequence lists the most common genes and DNA. These V and J calls rely on TCRdb rather than the paper's analysis. This sample lists some 95,000 distinct CDR3 sequences; about 3.8% were detected once. 5% to 6.5% of the sample rests with the top ten.

There are many counts of this clonotype. What antigen it recognizes has not been identified. The record has no base qualities; no much larger clone is one base away. The receptor was isolated from a woman under 30 with multiple sclerosis. The sequenced sample was PBMCs.

The CDR3 in this case is CASSVGQNTEAFF. The DNA is as follows: TGTGCCAGCAGCGTCGGACAGAACACTGAAGCTTTCTTT. The rearranged segments are TRBV11-2 and TRBJ1-1; TRBD1 is possibly the D segment (5 matching bases). From its cysteine to its phenylalanine, the CDR3 spans 13 amino acids. Only CDR3 DNA is held: 39 bases, read in frame from base 1. V lost 5 bases and J lost 1 base; the stretch between them is 8 bases long. The germline V gene specifies SGHAT as CDR1 and FQNNGV as CDR2.